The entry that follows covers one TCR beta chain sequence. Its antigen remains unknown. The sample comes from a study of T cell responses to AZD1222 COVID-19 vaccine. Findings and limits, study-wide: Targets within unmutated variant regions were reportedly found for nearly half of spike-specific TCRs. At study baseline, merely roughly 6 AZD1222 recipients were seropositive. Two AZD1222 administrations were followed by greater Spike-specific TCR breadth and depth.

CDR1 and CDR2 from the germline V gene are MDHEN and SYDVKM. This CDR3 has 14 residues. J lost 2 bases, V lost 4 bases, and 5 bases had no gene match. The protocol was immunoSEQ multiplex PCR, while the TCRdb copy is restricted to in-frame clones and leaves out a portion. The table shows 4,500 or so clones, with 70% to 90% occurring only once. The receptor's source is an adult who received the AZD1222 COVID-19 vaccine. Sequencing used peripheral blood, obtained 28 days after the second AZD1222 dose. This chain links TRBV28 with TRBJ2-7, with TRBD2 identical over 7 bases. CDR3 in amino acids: CASSSRLAPYEQYF. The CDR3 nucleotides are TGTGCCAGCAGTTCCCGACTAGCCCCCTACGAGCAGTACTTC.